This T cell receptor beta chain was sequenced during a study of T-cell memory formation after mild COVID-19 (dated by TCRdb to the early 2020s). For the wider study: TCR sequence clusters from the two donors were largely donor specific. Longitudinal TCRalpha and TCRbeta repertoire sequencing tracked T-cell clones expanding and contracting after mild COVID-19 in a couple of donors. The cohort was made up of two young adult volunteers, one female and one male, who were previously healthy. The investigation overall reported the following: Balanced CD4/CD8 phenotypes were observed for clones contracting from day 15 to 85, whereas a bias towards CD4+ was observed for a second wave of clones expanding from day 15 to 37. The study covered only a couple of mild cases, and larger cohorts including severe cases with pre-infection samples were considered necessary. Contracting CD4+ clones appeared mostly in the CM and EM memory subsets, whereas CD8+ clones were enriched in EMRA. Some responding clones were detected in pre-infection memory, suggesting pre-existing cross-reactive memory T cells joined the SARS-CoV-2 response. SARS-CoV-2 specificity of the second-wave clones peaking on day 37 was not confirmed.

This clonotype was observed a handful of times. Its antigen is not yet known. Per-base qualities were not stored, and no clone one base away is much larger. Measured from the cysteine to the phenylalanine, the CDR3 is 15 residues long. Only CDR3 DNA remains: 45 bases, in frame from the first base. CDR1 SEHNR and CDR2 FQNEAQ were looked up in the germline V gene (reference sequence). V loses 4 bases of germline sequence and J loses 4 bases, and the interval between the two ends is 15 bases. Sequencing was carried out with an Illumina NovaSeq 6000. Using 5'RACE with constant-segment primers, TCRalpha and TCRbeta cDNA libraries were constructed, with sample barcodes and unique molecular identifiers added in the process. RNA was extracted from every sample with Trizol reagent. The libraries were amplified in two PCR steps, and the second step added a second sample barcode and Illumina TruSeq adapters. The libraries were sequenced on an Illumina NovaSeq using 2 x 150 bp paired-end reads. As for the authors' bioinformatics: The reads were demultiplexed and collapsed into UMI-guided consensus sequences using migec v1.2.7. With mixcr v2.1.11, UMI consensuses were aligned to TRA and TRB V and J templates and assembled into clonotypes. A clonotype was counted as expanded or contracted only if both edgeR and NoisET called the change significant, with noise models trained on biological replicates. For edgeR calls, the cutoffs were a false discovery rate-adjusted p below 0.01 and a log2 fold-change threshold of 1. As an exploratory analysis of dynamics, PCA with hierarchical clustering was applied to max-normalized trajectories of the 1000 most abundant clonotypes. Separately sequenced CD4+ and CD8+ repertoires were used to assign the CD4 or CD8 phenotype of responding clones. TCRdb applied fastp at Q25 and MiXCR to the public reads, then kept only in-frame beta chains. Rows are combined by CDR3 protein, so each entry shows the most common genes and DNA. These V and J calls derive from TCRdb rather than the authors' analysis. For this sample the table gives 350,000 to 550,000 distinct CDR3 sequences, of which approximately 19% were detected only once. The ten largest clonotypes hold 20% to 25% of the sample.

Ficoll-Paque density gradient centrifugation was used to isolate PBMCs. The rearranged segments are TRBV7-9 and TRBJ2-3, and TRBD2 may be the D gene, going by 7 matching bases. Sequencing was carried out using PBMCs or a T cell subset sorted from them (not recorded which). The receptor comes from a man aged 18 to 29 who had mild COVID-19 (a few samples of this study predate the infection). The sample titles of this study are shuffled in the database, so cell type and time point are left out; the donor was told from shared clones. The nucleotide sequence is given as TGTGCCAGCAGCTCCTGGTCGGGGGGCGCAGATACGCAGTATTTT. It is translated as CASSSWSGGADTQYF. The CDR3 plus the reference TRBV7-9 and TRBJ2-3 genes for the other parts give the full variable domain: DTGVSQNPRHKITKRGQNVTFRCDPISEHNRLYWYRQTLGQGPEFLTYFQNEAQLEKSRLLSDRFSAERPKGSFSTLEIQRTEQGDSAMYLCASSSWSGGADTQYFGPGTRLTVL.